This TCR beta chain was documented in a study of cytomegalovirus exposure and HLA in healthy donors. This CDR3 has 15 residues. V trimming: 4 bases; J trimming: 5 bases; junction bases outside the gene matches: 12. From germline, CDR1 is SQVTM and CDR2 ANQGSEA. The PCR ran on 60 Vbeta and 13 Jbeta primers. Only in-frame clones appear in the TCRdb table, and some are missing; sequencing was by immunoSEQ multiplex PCR. This repertoire shows 150,000 to 200,000 clones, approximately 80% found once; its top ten account for about 7.4%. Sequencing was performed on PBMCs. The gene calls are TRBV29-1 and TRBJ2-3; 7 bases are shared with TRBD2. The origin of this receptor is a male donor in good health and CMV-seropositive. CDR3 region: CSVGRGGGQGDTQYF. DNA of the CDR3: TGCAGCGTTGGTAGGGGCGGGGGTCAGGGAGATACGCAGTATTTT.